This T cell receptor beta chain comes out of a study of blood T cells in healthy people across ages. Regarding the study as a whole: PBMCs left unsorted prevented a conclusive naive versus antigen-experienced comparison. Long-lived donors carried more naive CD4+ cells and greater diversity than aged donors.

As for this clonotype: The antigen is not known.

With a J-beta primer mix and a sample-barcoded 5' primer, a second PCR ran roughly 6 to 11 cycles. TCRdb reprocessed the 5' RACE reads with MiXCR, giving one entry per CDR3 protein. The sample shows around 500,000 distinct CDR3 sequences, roughly a quarter of them seen only once. CDR1 SGHRS and CDR2 YFSETQ come from the germline V gene. The CDR3 is made up of 14 amino acids. These data also featured in a second study, about T cells of mothers and their children. Per that study: Six children, together with their three healthy Caucasian mothers, made up the donors.

The source of this sequence is a boy aged 2 to 9 in good health. Sequencing used blood. The chain employs TRBV5-1 and TRBJ2-5; 9 bases map to TRBD1. TRBJ2-1 matches the DNA end more closely, so the J call is doubtful. The DNA for the CDR3 is TGCGCCAGCAGCTATAGGACAGGGGCTAATGAGCAGTTCTTC. Protein: CASSYRTGANEQFF.